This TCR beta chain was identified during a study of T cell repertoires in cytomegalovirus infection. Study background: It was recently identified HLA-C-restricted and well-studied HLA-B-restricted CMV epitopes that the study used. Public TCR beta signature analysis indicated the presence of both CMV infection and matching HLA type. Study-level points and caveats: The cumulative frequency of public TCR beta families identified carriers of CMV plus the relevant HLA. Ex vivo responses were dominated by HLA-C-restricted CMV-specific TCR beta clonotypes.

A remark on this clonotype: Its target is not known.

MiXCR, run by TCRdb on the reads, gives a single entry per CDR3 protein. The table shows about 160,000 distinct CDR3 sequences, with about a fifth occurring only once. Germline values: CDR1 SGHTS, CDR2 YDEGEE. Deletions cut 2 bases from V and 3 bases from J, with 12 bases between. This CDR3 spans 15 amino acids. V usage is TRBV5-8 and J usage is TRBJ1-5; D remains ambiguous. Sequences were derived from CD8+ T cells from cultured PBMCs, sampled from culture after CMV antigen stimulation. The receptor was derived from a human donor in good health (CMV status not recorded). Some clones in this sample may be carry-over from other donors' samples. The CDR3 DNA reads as TGTGCCAGCAGCTTAGGGCAGGAAGACAATCAGCCCCAGCATTTT. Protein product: CASSLGQEDNQPQHF.